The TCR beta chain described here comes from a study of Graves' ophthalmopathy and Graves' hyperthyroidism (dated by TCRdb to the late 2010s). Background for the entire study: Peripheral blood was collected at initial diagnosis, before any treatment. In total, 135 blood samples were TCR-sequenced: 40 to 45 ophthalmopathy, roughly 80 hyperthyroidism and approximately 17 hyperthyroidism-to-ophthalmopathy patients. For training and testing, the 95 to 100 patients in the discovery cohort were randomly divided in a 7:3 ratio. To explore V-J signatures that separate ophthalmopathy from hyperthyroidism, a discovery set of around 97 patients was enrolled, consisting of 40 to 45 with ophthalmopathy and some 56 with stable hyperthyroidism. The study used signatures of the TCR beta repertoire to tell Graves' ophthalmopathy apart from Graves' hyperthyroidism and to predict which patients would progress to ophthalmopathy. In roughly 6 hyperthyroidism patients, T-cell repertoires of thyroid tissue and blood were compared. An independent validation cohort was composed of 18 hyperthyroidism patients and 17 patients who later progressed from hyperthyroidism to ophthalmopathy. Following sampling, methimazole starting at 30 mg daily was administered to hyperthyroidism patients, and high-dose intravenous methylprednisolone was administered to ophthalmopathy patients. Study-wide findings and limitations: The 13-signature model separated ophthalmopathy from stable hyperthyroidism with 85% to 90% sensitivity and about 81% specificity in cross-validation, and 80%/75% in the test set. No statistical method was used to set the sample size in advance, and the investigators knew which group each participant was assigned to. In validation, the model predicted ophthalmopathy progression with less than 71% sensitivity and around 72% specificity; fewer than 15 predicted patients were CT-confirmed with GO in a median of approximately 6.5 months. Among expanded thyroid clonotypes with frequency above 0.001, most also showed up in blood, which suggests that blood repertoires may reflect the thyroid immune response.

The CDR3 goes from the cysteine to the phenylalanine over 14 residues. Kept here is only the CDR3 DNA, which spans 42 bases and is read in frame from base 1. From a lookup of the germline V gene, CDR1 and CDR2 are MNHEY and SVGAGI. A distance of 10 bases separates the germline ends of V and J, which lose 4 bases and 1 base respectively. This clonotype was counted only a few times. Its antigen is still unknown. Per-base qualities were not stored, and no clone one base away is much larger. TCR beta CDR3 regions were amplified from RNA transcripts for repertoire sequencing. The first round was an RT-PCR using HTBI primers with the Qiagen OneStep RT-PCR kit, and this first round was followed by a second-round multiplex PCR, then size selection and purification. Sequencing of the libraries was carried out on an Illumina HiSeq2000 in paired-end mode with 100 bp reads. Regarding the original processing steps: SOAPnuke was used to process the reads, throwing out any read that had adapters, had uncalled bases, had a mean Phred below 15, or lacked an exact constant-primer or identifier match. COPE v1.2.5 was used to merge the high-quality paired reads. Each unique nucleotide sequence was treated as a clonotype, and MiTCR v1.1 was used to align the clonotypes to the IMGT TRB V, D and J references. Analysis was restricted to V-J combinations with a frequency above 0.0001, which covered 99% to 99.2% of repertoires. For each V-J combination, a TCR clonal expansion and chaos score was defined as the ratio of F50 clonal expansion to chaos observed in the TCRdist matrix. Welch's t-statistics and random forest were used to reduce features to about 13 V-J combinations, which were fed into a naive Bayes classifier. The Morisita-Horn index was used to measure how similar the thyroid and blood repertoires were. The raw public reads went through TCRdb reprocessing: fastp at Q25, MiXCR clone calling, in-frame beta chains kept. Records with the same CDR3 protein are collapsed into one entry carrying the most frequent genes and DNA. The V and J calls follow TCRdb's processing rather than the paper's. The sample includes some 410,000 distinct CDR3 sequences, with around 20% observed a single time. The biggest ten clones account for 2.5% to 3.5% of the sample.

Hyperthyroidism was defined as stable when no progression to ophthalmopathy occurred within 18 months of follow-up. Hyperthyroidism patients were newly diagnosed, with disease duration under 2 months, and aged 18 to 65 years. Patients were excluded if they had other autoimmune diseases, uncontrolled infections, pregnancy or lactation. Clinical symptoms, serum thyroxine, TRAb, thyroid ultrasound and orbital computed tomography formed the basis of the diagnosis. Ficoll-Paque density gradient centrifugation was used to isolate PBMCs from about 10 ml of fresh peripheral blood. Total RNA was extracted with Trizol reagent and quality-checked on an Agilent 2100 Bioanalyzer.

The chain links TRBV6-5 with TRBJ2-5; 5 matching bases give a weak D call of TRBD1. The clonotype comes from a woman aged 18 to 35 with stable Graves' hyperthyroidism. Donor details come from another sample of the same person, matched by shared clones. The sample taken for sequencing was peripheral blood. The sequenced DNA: TGTGCCAGCAGTTTCAGGACACTCCAAGAGACCCAGTACTTC. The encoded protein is CASSFRTLQETQYF.